The table lists the clone carrying this TCR beta chain with a count of one. The antigen remains unidentified. CDR1 SNHLY and CDR2 FYNNEI come from the germline V gene. The length of the CDR3 is 14 residues. Trimming removed 8 bases at V and 2 bases at J, with 15 bases between. The data belong to a study of OX40 agonist ivuxolimab in advanced cancers. Study-level background: The dose-escalation cohort had hepatocellular carcinoma, melanoma, renal cell or head and neck cancer. Broader study findings: Low normalized T-cell clonal expansion was also seen in some nonresponders.

Profiling relied on immunoSEQ multiplex PCR, and the TCRdb table lists in-frame clones only, not all of them. The table records 70,000 to 80,000 clones, about nine tenths of them present only once. This receptor was taken from an adult with an advanced solid tumor such as melanoma, head and neck, liver or kidney cancer. The chain recombines TRBV2 with TRBJ1-1; tentatively, D is TRBD1 (6 bases). The source was CD4+ or CD8+ T cells sorted from blood, collected in a trial of the OX40 agonist ivuxolimab. The CDR3 sequence is CASRQGTFNTEAFF. CDR3 coding DNA: TGTGCCAGCCGGCAGGGGACCTTTAACACTGAAGCTTTCTTT.